This T cell receptor (beta chain) was identified during a study of shared clonotypes between healthy human individuals. The method was immunoSEQ multiplex PCR; TCRdb's version includes in-frame clones alone and lacks a portion of them. The sample has about 2,100,000 clones, about 92% seen once. CD45RO-negative, CCR7-positively selected cells formed the naive CD8 fraction, excluding terminally differentiated effector memory CD45RA+ cells. Germline CDR1 and CDR2: SGDLS and YYNGEE. The length of the CDR3 is 15 residues. The J segment lost 1 base and the V segment lost 3 bases, leaving 4 bases of the junction unmatched.

This clonotype originated in a young man in good health. Some clones in this sample may be carry-over from other donors' samples. This chain links TRBV9 with TRBJ2-3; TRBD1 matches at 8 bases. Sequenced: naive CD8+ T cells from PBMCs. The CDR3 loop reads CASSADRGGTDTQYF. CDR3 bases: TGTGCCAGCAGCGCCGACAGGGGCGGCACAGATACGCAGTATTTT.